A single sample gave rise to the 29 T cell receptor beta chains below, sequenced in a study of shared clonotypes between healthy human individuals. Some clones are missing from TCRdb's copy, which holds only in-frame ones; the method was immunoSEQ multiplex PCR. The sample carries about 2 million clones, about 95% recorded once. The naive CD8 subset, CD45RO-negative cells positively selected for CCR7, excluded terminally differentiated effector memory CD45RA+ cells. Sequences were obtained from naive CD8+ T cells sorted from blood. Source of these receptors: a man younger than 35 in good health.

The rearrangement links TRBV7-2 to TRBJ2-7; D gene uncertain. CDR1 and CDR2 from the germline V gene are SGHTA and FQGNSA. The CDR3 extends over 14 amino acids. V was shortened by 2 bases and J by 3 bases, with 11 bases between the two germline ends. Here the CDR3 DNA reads TGTGCCAGCAGCTTAAGAGGCAGCTACTACGAGCAGTACTTC. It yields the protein CASSLRGSYYEQYF.

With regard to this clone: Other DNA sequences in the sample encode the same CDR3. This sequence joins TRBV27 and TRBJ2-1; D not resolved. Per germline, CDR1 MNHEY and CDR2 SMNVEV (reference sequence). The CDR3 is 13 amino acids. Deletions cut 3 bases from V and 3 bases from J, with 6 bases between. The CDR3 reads CASSFLGYNEQFF. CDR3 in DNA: TGTGCCAGCAGTTTCCTCGGCTACAATGAGCAGTTCTTC.

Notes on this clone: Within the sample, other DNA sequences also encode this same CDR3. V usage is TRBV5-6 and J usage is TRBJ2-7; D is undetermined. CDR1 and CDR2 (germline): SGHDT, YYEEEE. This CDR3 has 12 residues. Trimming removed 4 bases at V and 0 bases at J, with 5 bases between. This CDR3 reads CASSSSSYEQYF. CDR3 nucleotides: TGTGCCAGCAGCAGTTCCTCCTACGAGCAGTACTTC.

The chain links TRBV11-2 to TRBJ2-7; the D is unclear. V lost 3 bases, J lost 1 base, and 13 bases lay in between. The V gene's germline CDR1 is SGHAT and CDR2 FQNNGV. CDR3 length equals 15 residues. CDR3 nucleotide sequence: TGTGCCAGCAGCTTTTCAGTATCCGTATCCTACGAGCAGTACTTC. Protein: CASSFSVSVSYEQYF. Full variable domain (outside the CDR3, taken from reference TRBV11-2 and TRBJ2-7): EAGVAQSPRYKIIEKRQSVAFWCNPISGHATLYWYQQILGQGPKLLIQFQNNGVVDDSQLPKDRFSAERLKGVDSTLKIQPAKLEDSAVYLCASSFSVSVSYEQYFGPGTRLTVT.

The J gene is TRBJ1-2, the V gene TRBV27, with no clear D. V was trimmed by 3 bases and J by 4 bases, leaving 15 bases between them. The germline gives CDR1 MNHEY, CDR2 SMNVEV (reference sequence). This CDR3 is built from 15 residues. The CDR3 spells CASSLSAGAIYGYTF. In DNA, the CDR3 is TGTGCCAGCAGTTTGTCGGCGGGAGCTATCTATGGCTACACCTTC.

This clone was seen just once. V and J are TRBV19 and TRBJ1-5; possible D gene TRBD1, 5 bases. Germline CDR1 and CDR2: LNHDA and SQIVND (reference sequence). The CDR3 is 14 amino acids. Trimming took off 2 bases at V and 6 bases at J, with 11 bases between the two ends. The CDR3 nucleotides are TGTGCCAGTAGTATAACAGGCGGGGGTCAGCCCCAGCATTTT. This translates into CASSITGGGQPQHF.

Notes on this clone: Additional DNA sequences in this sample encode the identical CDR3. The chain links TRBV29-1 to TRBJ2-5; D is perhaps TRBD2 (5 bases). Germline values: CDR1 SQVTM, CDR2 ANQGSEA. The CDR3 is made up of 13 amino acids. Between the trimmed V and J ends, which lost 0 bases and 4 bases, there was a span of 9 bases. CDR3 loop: CSVEEGRGETQYF. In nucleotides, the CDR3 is TGCAGCGTTGAAGAAGGCCGGGGAGAGACCCAGTACTTC.

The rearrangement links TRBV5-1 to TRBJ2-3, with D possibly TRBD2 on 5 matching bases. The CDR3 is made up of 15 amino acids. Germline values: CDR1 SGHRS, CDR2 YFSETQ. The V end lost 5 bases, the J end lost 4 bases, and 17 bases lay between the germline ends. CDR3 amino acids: CASSPGSNLADTQYF. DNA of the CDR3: TGCGCCAGCAGTCCGGGGTCAAATCTCGCAGATACGCAGTATTTT.

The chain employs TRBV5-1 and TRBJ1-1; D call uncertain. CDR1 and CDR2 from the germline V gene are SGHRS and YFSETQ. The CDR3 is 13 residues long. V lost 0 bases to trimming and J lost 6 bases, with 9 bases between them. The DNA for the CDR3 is TGCGCCAGCAGCTTGGAAGGACGGTCTGAAGCTTTCTTT. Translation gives CASSLEGRSEAFF.

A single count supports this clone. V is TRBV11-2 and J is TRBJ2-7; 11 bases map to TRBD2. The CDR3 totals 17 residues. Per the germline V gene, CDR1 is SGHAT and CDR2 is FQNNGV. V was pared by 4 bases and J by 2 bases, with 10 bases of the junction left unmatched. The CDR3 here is CASSSPETSGTTYEQYF. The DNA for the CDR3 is TGTGCCAGCAGCTCCCCAGAGACTAGCGGGACAACCTACGAGCAGTACTTC.

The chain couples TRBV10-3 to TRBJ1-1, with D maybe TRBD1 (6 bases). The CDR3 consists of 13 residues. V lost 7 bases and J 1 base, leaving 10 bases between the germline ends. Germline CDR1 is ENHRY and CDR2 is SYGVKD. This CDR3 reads CAITPTGNTEAFF. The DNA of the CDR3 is TGTGCCATCACCCCGACAGGGAACACTGAAGCTTTCTTT.

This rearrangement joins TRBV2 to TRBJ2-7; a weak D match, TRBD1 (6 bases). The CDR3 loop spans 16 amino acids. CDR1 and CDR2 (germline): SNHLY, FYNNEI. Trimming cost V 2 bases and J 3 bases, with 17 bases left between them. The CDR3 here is CASSETFETGVYEQYF. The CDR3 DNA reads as TGTGCCAGCAGTGAAACCTTCGAGACAGGTGTCTACGAGCAGTACTTC.

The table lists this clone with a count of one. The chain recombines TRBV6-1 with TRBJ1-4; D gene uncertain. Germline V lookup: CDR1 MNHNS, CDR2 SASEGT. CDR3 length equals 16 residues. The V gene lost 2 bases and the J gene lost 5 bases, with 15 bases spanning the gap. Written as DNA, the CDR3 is TGTGCCAGCAGTGAAAAACCAGCCGTTCCAAATGAAAAACTGTTTTTT. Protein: CASSEKPAVPNEKLFF.

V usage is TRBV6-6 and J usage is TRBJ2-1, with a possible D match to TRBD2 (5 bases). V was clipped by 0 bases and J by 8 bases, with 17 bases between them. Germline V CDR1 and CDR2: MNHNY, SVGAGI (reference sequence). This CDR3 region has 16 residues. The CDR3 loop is CASSYSILGGIDEQFF. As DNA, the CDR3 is TGTGCCAGCAGTTACTCGATTCTAGGAGGTATCGATGAGCAGTTCTTC.

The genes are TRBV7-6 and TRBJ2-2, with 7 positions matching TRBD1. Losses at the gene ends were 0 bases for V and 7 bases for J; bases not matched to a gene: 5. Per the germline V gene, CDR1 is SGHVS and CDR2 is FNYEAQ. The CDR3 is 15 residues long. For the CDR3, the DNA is TGTGCCAGCAGCTTAGCCGTGACAGGGTACGGGGAGCTGTTTTTT. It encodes CASSLAVTGYGELFF.

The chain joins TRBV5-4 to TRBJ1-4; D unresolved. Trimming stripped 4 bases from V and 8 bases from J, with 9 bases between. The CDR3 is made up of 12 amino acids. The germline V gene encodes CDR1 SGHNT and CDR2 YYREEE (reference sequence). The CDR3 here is CASSARSEKLFF. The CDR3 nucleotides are TGTGCCAGCAGCGCCCGAAGCGAAAAACTGTTTTTT.

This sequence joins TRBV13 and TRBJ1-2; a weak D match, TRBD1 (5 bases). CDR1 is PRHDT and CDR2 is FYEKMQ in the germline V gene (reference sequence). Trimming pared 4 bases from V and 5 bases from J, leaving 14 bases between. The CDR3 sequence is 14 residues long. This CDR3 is CASSSGTYSYGYTF. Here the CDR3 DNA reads TGTGCCAGCAGCTCGGGGACGTACTCATATGGCTACACCTTC. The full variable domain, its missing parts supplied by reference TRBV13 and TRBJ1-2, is AAGVIQSPRHLIKEKRETATLKCYPIPRHDTVYWYQQGPGQDPQFLISFYEKMQSDKGSIPDRFSAQQFSDYHSELNMSSLELGDSALYFCASSSGTYSYGYTFGSGTRLTVV.

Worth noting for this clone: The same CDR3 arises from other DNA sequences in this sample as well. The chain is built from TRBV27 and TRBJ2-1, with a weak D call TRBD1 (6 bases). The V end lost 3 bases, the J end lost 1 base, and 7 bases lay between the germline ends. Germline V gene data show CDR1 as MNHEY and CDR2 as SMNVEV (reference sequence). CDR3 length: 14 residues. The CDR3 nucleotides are TGTGCCAGCAGTTTGAGGGGGTCCTACAATGAGCAGTTCTTC. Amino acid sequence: CASSLRGSYNEQFF.

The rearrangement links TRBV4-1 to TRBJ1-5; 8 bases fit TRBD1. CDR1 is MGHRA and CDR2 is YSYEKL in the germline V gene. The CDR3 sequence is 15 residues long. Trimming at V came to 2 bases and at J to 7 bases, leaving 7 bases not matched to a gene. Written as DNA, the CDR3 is TGCGCCAGCAGCCAACGGACAGGGACGAGGCAGCCCCAGCATTTT. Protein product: CASSQRTGTRQPQHF.

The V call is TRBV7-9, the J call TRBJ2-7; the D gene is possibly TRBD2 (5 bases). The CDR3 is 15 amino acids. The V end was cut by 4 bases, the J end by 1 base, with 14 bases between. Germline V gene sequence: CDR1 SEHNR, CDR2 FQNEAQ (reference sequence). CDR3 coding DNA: TGTGCCAGCAGCTCCTCCGGGAACCCATCCTACGAGCAGTACTTC. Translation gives CASSSSGNPSYEQYF.

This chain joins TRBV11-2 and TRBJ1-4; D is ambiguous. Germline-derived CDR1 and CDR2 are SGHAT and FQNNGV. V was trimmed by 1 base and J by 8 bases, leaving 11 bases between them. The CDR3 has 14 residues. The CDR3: CASSLGAPWEKLFF. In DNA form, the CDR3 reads TGTGCCAGCAGCTTAGGCGCGCCCTGGGAAAAACTGTTTTTT.

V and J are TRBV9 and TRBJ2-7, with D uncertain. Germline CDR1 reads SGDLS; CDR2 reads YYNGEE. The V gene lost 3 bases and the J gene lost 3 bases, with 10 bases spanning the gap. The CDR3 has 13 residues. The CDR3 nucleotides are TGTGCCAGCAGCGGTACAGCGAGCTACGAGCAGTACTTC. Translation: CASSGTASYEQYF.

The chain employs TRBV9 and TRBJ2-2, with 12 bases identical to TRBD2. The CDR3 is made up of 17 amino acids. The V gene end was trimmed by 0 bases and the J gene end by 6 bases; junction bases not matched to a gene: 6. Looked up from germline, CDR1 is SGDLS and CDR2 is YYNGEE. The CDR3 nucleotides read TGTGCCAGCAGCGTAGGCACTAGCGGGAGGCTCGCCGGGGAGCTGTTTTTT. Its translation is CASSVGTSGRLAGELFF.

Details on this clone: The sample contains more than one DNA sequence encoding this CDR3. CDR3 protein: CASSFGQGSYEQYF. The DNA for the CDR3 is TGTGCCAGCAGTTTCGGGCAGGGATCCTACGAGCAGTACTTC. The chain is built from TRBV27 and TRBJ2-7, with D possibly being TRBD1 (5 bases). There are 14 residues in the CDR3. V dropped 3 bases and J dropped 1 base, with 10 bases sitting between them. Germline V lookup: CDR1 MNHEY, CDR2 SMNVEV (reference sequence).

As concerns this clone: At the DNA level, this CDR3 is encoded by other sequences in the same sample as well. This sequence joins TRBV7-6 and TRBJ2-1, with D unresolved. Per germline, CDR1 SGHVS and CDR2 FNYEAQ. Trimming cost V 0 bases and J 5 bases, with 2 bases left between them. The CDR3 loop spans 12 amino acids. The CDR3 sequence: CASSLADNEQFF. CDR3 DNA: TGTGCCAGCAGCTTAGCAGACAATGAGCAGTTCTTC.

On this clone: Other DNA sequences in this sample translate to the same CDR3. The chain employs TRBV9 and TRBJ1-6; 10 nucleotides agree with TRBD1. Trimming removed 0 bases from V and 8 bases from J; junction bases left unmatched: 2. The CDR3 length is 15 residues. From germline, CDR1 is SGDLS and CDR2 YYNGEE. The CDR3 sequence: CASSVGGTGDSPLHF. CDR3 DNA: TGTGCCAGCAGCGTAGGGGGGACAGGGGATTCACCCCTCCACTTT. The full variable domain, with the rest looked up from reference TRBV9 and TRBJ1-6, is DSGVTQTPKHLITATGQRVTLRCSPRSGDLSVYWYQQSLDQGLQFLIQYYNGEERAKGNILERFSAQQFPDLHSELNLSSLELGDSALYFCASSVGGTGDSPLHFGNGTRLTVT.

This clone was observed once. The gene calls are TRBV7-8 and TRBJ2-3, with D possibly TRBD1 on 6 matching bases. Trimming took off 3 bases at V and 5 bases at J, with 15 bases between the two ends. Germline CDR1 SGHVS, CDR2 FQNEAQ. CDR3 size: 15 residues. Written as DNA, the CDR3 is TGTGCCAGCAGCTTTCAGGGGTTCAGTCGAGATACGCAGTATTTT. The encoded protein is CASSFQGFSRDTQYF. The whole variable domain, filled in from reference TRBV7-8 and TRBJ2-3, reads GAGVSQSPRYKVAKRGQDVALRCDPISGHVSLFWYQQALGQGPEFLTYFQNEAQLDKSGLPSDRFFAERPEGSVSTLKIQRTQQEDSAVYLCASSFQGFSRDTQYFGPGTRLTVL.

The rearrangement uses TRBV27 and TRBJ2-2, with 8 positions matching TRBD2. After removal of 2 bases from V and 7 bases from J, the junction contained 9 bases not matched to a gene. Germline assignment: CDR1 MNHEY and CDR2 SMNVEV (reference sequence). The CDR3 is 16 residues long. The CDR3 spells CASSLGAFAGGGELFF. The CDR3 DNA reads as TGTGCCAGCAGTTTAGGCGCTTTTGCGGGGGGCGGGGAGCTGTTTTTT.

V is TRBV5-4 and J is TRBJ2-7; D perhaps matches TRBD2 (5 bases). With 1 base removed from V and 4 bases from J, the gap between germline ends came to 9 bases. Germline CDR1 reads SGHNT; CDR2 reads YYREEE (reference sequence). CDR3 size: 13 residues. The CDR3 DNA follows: TGTGCCAGCAGCTTGTCTCCGGGGTACGAGCAGTACTTC. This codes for CASSLSPGYEQYF.